These 10 T cell receptor beta chains originate from one sample sequenced in a study of blood T cells in healthy people across ages. A sample-barcoded 5' primer and a J-beta primer mix were used in a second PCR of roughly 7 to 11 cycles. From the 5' RACE reads, TCRdb called clonotypes with MiXCR, one entry per CDR3 protein. The data hold around 1.7 million distinct CDR3 sequences, with approximately 30% observed a single time. The sequencing sample was made of blood. The receptor source for this set is a woman under 40 in good health.

The chain combines TRBV5-1 with TRBJ2-3, with D perhaps TRBD1 (5 bases). The CDR3 loop spans 16 amino acids. Germline V gene lookup returns CDR1 SGHRS and CDR2 YFSETQ. Trimming left V 2 bases short and J 0 bases short, with 13 bases between. As DNA, the CDR3 is TGCGCCAGCAGCTTCCCAACAAGGGGTAGCACAGATACGCAGTATTTT. Its translation: CASSFPTRGSTDTQYF.

This clonotype was counted a single time. The rearrangement uses TRBV20-1 and TRBJ1-2, with 7 bases matching TRBD1. The CDR3 is 14 residues long. CDR1 DFQATT and CDR2 SNEGSKA come from the germline V gene (reference sequence). Trimming cost V 3 bases and J 4 bases; bases outside gene matches: 8. CDR3 DNA sequence: TGCAGTGCTAGTAGCCGGGGACAGCGCTATGGCTACACCTTC. Amino acid sequence: CSASSRGQRYGYTF.

This clonotype has at least ten counts. The chain has TRBV7-9 and TRBJ2-5; 7 bases match TRBD1. The CDR3 runs to 14 residues. Germline V lookup: CDR1 SEHNR, CDR2 FQNEAQ (reference sequence). V was pared by 5 bases and J by 4 bases, with 7 bases of the junction left unmatched. The CDR3 is CASSTQGQPETQYF. CDR3 bases: TGTGCCAGCAGCACACAGGGACAGCCAGAGACCCAGTACTTC.

This clonotype was detected only a few times. The chain uses TRBV5-1 and TRBJ2-6; D is perhaps TRBD1 (7 bases). V was cut by 3 bases and J by 8 bases, with 12 bases left in between. There are 14 residues in the CDR3. The germline V gene encodes CDR1 SGHRS and CDR2 YFSETQ. In DNA, the CDR3 is TGCGCCAGCAGCTGGGGGGACAGAACCAACGTCCTGACTTTC. Translating it yields CASSWGDRTNVLTF.

Here the CDR3 DNA reads TGTGCCAGCAGCCCGAGGGCTAGCGGGTCTGAGCAGTTCTTC. Its protein product is CASSPRASGSEQFF. This chain joins TRBV3-1 and TRBJ2-1; 8 nucleotides align to TRBD2. This CDR3 comprises 14 residues. Looked up from germline, CDR1 is LGHDT and CDR2 is YNNKEL (reference sequence). Losses at the gene ends were 4 bases for V and 9 bases for J; bases not matched to a gene: 8.

This chain joins TRBV5-1 and TRBJ2-2, with 7 bases identical to TRBD2. V lost 0 bases, J lost 6 bases, and 11 bases stayed unmatched. The CDR3 covers 17 residues. Germline V lookup: CDR1 SGHRS, CDR2 YFSETQ. The CDR3 coding sequence is TGCGCCAGCAGCTTGGAGTGGGGACTACTAAGGTCCGGGGAGCTGTTTTTT. Translated, it gives CASSLEWGLLRSGELFF.

The sample holds many counts of this clonotype. This chain uses TRBV10-3 with TRBJ2-3; D is unresolved. CDR1 is ENHRY and CDR2 is SYGVKD in the germline V gene. The CDR3 has 16 residues. V was pared by 2 bases and J by 0 bases, with 12 bases between. The CDR3 DNA reads as TGTGCCATCAGTGAGGGGCAGTCACCTAGCACAGATACGCAGTATTTT. Its protein product is CAISEGQSPSTDTQYF.

This chain links TRBV2 with TRBJ1-4; no clear D gene. V lost 11 bases and J lost 0, with 13 bases in between. The CDR3 extends over 14 amino acids. CDR1 and CDR2 from the germline V gene are SNHLY and FYNNEI. The CDR3 bases are TGTGCCGGCGGTTCTACTGCAACTAATGAAAAACTGTTTTTT. Protein: CAGGSTATNEKLFF.

The V call is TRBV5-1, the J call TRBJ1-2, with 8 bases fitting TRBD1. The CDR3 totals 14 residues. Germline V gene lookup returns CDR1 SGHRS and CDR2 YFSETQ. V shed 4 bases, J shed 4 bases, and the junction held 6 bases outside the gene matches. The CDR3 here is CASSDSQGGYGYTF. CDR3 bases: TGCGCCAGCAGCGACTCACAGGGGGGCTATGGCTACACCTTC.

The chain uses TRBV24-1 and TRBJ2-1; no clear D. V gave up 9 bases and J gave up 8 bases, with 19 bases separating them. CDR1 is KGHDR and CDR2 is SFDVKD in the germline V gene. CDR3 length equals 14 residues. The CDR3 here is CATHGLPLGDEQFF. CDR3 bases: TGTGCCACCCATGGCCTACCTCTTGGCGATGAGCAGTTCTTC.